One and the same sample provided the 22 T cell receptor beta chains below, sequenced in a study of T-cell reconstitution after alpha-beta-depleted transplantation in children. The TCRbeta library was prepared with unique molecular identifiers. MiXCR, applied by TCRdb to the PCR reads, yields one record per CDR3 protein. This table has about 300,000 distinct CDR3 sequences, 9.5% to 13% appearing once. The material sequenced was PBMCs, taken before TCRalphabeta/CD19-depleted stem cell transplant. The receptors come from a boy in the first two years of life with acute myeloid leukemia, due to receive a stem cell transplant.

Ten or more counts support this clonotype. This sequence joins TRBV15 and TRBJ2-4, with 9 bases aligning to TRBD1. The ends lost 1 base at V and 1 base at J; junction bases unmatched: 5. This CDR3 is built from 17 residues. Germline lookup yields CDR1 LNHNV and CDR2 YYDKDF (reference sequence). CDR3: CATSRGDRGGAKNIQYF. The DNA for the CDR3 is TGTGCCACCAGCAGAGGCGACAGGGGGGGGGCCAAAAACATTCAGTACTTC.

The table lists this clonotype with many counts. J is TRBJ1-5 and V is TRBV10-3; D is perhaps TRBD1 (6 bases). Trimming took 0 bases from V and 1 from J, leaving 10 bases between them. Germline-derived CDR1 and CDR2 are ENHRY and SYGVKD. This CDR3 has 16 residues. CDR3 sequence: CAISESGRGSNQPQHF. The CDR3 nucleotides read TGTGCCATCAGTGAGTCGGGCAGGGGAAGCAATCAGCCCCAGCATTTT.

This clonotype was observed at least ten times. This chain joins TRBV27 and TRBJ1-6; D might be TRBD1 (6 bases). V was pared by 3 bases and J by 14 bases, with 20 bases between. The CDR3 extends over 15 amino acids. Germline V gives CDR1 MNHEY, CDR2 SMNVEV (reference sequence). The CDR3 spells CASSFSGGLPMTLHF. The CDR3 DNA follows: TGTGCCAGCAGTTTTAGTGGGGGGCTCCCGATGACCCTCCACTTT.

The V gene is TRBV18, the J gene TRBJ2-2; TRBD2 agrees at 13 bases. CDR3 length equals 16 residues. Germline CDR1 KGHSH, CDR2 LQKENI. The trim removed 5 bases at V and 7 bases at J, leaving 7 bases unmatched. CDR3 loop: CASSSRLAGGIGELFF. As DNA, the CDR3 is TGTGCCAGCTCATCTCGACTAGCGGGAGGCATCGGGGAGCTGTTTTTT.

This clonotype was seen many times. The CDR3 DNA is TGCAGTGCTAGAGATGGGAGGACCGCCTCCTACGAGCAGTACTTC. This gives the protein CSARDGRTASYEQYF. The chain uses TRBV20-1 and TRBJ2-7; a possible D gene is TRBD2 (6 bases). Germline assignment: CDR1 DFQATT and CDR2 SNEGSKA (reference sequence). This CDR3 contains 15 residues. V was pared by 0 bases and J by 0 bases, with 12 bases between.

This clonotype was recorded many times. The rearrangement links TRBV25-1 to TRBJ2-7, with D perhaps TRBD1 (6 bases). With 5 bases removed from V and 6 bases from J, the gap between germline ends came to 23 bases. CDR1 is MGHDK, CDR2 SYGVNS, per germline. CDR3 length: 16 amino acids. Written as DNA, the CDR3 is TGTGCCAGCAGTCCCCGGCAGGGGAGAACGGTTGGCGAGCAGTACTTC. This translates into CASSPRQGRTVGEQYF.

This clonotype was recorded many times. This chain connects TRBV12-3 or TRBV12-4 to TRBJ2-1; D may be TRBD2 (5 bases). V shed 5 bases and J shed 4 bases, with 9 bases lying between them. The CDR3 sequence is 13 residues long. CDR3 sequence: CASSADLYNEQFF. CDR3 nucleotides: TGTGCCAGCAGTGCGGACTTGTACAATGAGCAGTTCTTC.

About this clonotype itself: A much larger clone sits a single nucleotide away, making a read error possible. This chain uses TRBV7-9 with TRBJ2-7; 7 nucleotides match TRBD1. In germline, CDR1 is SEHNR, CDR2 FQNEAQ (reference sequence). Trimming took 10 bases from V and 0 from J; bases not matched to a gene: 3. This CDR3 comprises 12 residues. The chain's CDR3 is CATWDSSYEQYF. CDR3 bases: TGTGCCACCTGGGACAGCTCCTACGAGCAGTACTTC. The variable domain in full, with the rest retrieved from reference TRBV7-9 and TRBJ2-7, is DTGVSQNPRHKITKRGQNVTFRCDPISEHNRLYWYRQTLGQGPEFLTYFQNEAQLEKSRLLSDRFSAERPKGSFSTLEIQRTEQGDSAMYLCATWDSSYEQYFGPGTRLTVT.

This sequence joins TRBV23-1 and TRBJ2-5; 8 positions match TRBD1. TRBV23-1 is an ORF; its function is uncertain. The V segment lost 5 bases and the J segment 3 bases; nucleotides outside the gene matches: 5. CDR3 length: 14 amino acids. This CDR3 is CASSKTGEEETQYF. In DNA form, the CDR3 reads TGCGCCAGCAGTAAGACAGGGGAGGAAGAGACCCAGTACTTC.

In this sample, this clonotype turned up many times. CDR3 region: CSARPRGRDSPLHF. CDR3 DNA: TGCAGTGCTAGGCCCAGAGGAAGGGATTCACCCCTCCACTTT. The J gene is TRBJ1-6, the V gene TRBV20-1, with D hard to call. V gave up 3 bases and J gave up 8 bases, with 14 bases separating them. This CDR3 is built from 14 residues. Germline lookup yields CDR1 DFQATT and CDR2 SNEGSKA (reference sequence).

About this clonotype itself: A single base separates this from a much larger clone, so it may be a read error. The chain joins TRBV20-1 to TRBJ2-3; 8 bases agree with TRBD2. This CDR3 spans 15 amino acids. V trimming: 2 bases; J trimming: 1 base; junction bases outside the gene matches: 5. Germline assignment: CDR1 DFQATT and CDR2 SNEGSKA (reference sequence). The CDR3 spells CSARSGTRCTDTQYF. In DNA form, the CDR3 reads TGCAGTGCTAGATCCGGGACTAGGTGCACAGATACGCAGTATTTT.

This clonotype was counted a few times. CDR3 loop: CASRRGGIGEKLFF. The CDR3 DNA reads as TGTGCCAGTAGACGAGGAGGTATTGGTGAAAAACTGTTTTTT. The V call is TRBV19, the J call TRBJ1-4; D remains unclear. The CDR3 is made up of 14 amino acids. Looked up from germline, CDR1 is LNHDA and CDR2 is SQIVND (reference sequence). Trimming removed 6 bases at V and 7 bases at J, with 15 bases between.

This clonotype was recorded at least ten times. J is TRBJ1-5 and V is TRBV6-2 or TRBV6-3; D not certain. The germline V gene encodes CDR1 MNHEY and CDR2 SVGEGT. The CDR3 sequence is 15 residues long. V was clipped by 2 bases and J by 0 bases, with 8 bases between them. The CDR3 bases are TGTGCCAGCAGTTACGGAGATCATAGCAATCAGCCCCAGCATTTT. Protein product: CASSYGDHSNQPQHF.

This clonotype has more than one count but fewer than ten. The chain links TRBV27 to TRBJ2-3; 7 bases map to TRBD2. The germline V gene has CDR1 MNHEY and CDR2 SMNVEV (reference sequence). V gave up 3 bases and J gave up 3 bases; unmatched junction bases: 6. The CDR3 contains 15 residues. This chain's CDR3 is CASSFGLVSTDTQYF. The CDR3 nucleotides read TGTGCCAGCAGTTTCGGACTAGTTAGTACAGATACGCAGTATTTT.

A few counts support this clonotype. The chain has TRBV6-5 and TRBJ1-2; 7 bases are shared with TRBD1. CDR3 length: 13 residues. CDR1 MNHEY and CDR2 SVGAGI come from the germline V gene. After removal of 2 bases from V and 8 bases from J, the junction contained 5 bases not matched to a gene. CDR3 loop: CASSYGQALGYTF. The CDR3 coding sequence is TGTGCCAGCAGTTACGGACAGGCCCTGGGCTACACCTTC.

This clonotype was detected many times. The rearrangement links TRBV27 to TRBJ2-1; the match to TRBD2 covers 14 bases. The V gene end was trimmed by 4 bases and the J gene end by 7 bases; junction bases not matched to a gene: 9. CDR3 length equals 17 residues. Germline assignment: CDR1 MNHEY and CDR2 SMNVEV (reference sequence). The CDR3 loop is CASSSLGLAGVWNEQFF. The CDR3 bases are TGTGCCAGCAGTTCTTTGGGACTAGCGGGAGTTTGGAATGAGCAGTTCTTC.

This clonotype appeared many times. This sequence joins TRBV5-1 and TRBJ2-7; possibly TRBD1 for D (6 bases). Germline lookup yields CDR1 SGHRS and CDR2 YFSETQ. Trimming removed 2 bases from V and 4 bases from J, with 13 bases in between. The CDR3 is 14 residues long. CDR3 nucleotide sequence: TGCGCCAGCAGCTTACCGGGACACCCATACGAGCAGTACTTC. Amino acids: CASSLPGHPYEQYF.

This clonotype appeared many times. The J gene is TRBJ2-7, the V gene TRBV7-2; 12 nucleotides align to TRBD2. The CDR3 covers 16 residues. V was clipped by 0 bases and J by 6 bases; unmatched bases: 6. Germline CDR1 and CDR2: SGHTA and FQGNSA. CDR3 loop: CASSLAGLAGGVEQYF. The CDR3 DNA is TGTGCCAGCAGCTTAGCGGGCCTAGCGGGAGGGGTCGAGCAGTACTTC. Full variable domain (rest looked up from reference TRBV7-2 and TRBJ2-7): GAGVSQSPSNKVTEKGKDVELRCDPISGHTALYWYRQSLGQGLEFLIYFQGNSAPDKSGLPSDRFSAERTGGSVSTLTIQRTQQEDSAVYLCASSLAGLAGGVEQYFGPGTRLTVT.

This clonotype was counted a single time. The V and J genes are TRBV7-2 and TRBJ1-4, with 7 nucleotides matching TRBD1. Germline V gene data show CDR1 as SGHTA and CDR2 as FQGNSA. This CDR3 has 14 amino acids. The CDR3 DNA follows: TGTGCTTTGGGAGGGGGCGCGGCTAATGAAAAACTGTTTTTT. Translated: CALGGGAANEKLFF.

The V call is TRBV28, the J call TRBJ2-1; D gene ambiguous. Germline values: CDR1 MDHEN, CDR2 SYDVKM. The CDR3 has 18 residues. The CDR3 DNA is TGTACCTTCAGTTTACACGTTAGGGCCGCGAGCTCCTACAATGAGCAGTTCTTC. The encoded protein is CTFSLHVRAASSYNEQFF.

This clonotype was observed many times. V is TRBV10-3 and J is TRBJ1-6; D remains unclear. The CDR3 consists of 16 residues. From germline, CDR1 is ENHRY and CDR2 SYGVKD. V gave up 0 bases and J gave up 4 bases, with 10 bases separating them. CDR3 region: CAISESSGDYNSPLHF. The CDR3 DNA reads TGTGCCATCAGTGAGTCGAGCGGGGATTATAATTCACCCCTCCACTTT.

There are many counts of this clonotype. The rearrangement uses TRBV19 and TRBJ2-1; the D gene is possibly TRBD2 (5 bases). Trimming removed 0 bases from V and 2 bases from J, with 8 bases in between. This CDR3 contains 15 residues. Germline CDR1 reads LNHDA; CDR2 reads SQIVND (reference sequence). As DNA, the CDR3 is TGTGCCAGTAGTATAGAGGATAGCGCCTACAATGAGCAGTTCTTC. Translated: CASSIEDSAYNEQFF.